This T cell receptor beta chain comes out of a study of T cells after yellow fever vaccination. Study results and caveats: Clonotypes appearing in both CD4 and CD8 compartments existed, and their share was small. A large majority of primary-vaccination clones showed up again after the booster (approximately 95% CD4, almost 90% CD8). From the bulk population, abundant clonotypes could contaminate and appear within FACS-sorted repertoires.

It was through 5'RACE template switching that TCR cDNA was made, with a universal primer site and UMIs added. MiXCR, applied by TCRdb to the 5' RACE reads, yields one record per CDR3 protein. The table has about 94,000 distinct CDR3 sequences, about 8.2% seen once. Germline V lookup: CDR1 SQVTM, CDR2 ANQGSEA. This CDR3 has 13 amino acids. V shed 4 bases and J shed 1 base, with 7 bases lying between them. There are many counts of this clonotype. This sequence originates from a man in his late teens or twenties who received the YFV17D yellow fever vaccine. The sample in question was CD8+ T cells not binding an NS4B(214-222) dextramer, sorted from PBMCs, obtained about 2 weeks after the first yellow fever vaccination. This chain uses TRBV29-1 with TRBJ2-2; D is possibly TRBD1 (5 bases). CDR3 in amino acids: CSVGQKNTGELFF. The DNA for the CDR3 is TGCAGCGTTGGACAGAAGAACACCGGGGAGCTGTTTTTT.